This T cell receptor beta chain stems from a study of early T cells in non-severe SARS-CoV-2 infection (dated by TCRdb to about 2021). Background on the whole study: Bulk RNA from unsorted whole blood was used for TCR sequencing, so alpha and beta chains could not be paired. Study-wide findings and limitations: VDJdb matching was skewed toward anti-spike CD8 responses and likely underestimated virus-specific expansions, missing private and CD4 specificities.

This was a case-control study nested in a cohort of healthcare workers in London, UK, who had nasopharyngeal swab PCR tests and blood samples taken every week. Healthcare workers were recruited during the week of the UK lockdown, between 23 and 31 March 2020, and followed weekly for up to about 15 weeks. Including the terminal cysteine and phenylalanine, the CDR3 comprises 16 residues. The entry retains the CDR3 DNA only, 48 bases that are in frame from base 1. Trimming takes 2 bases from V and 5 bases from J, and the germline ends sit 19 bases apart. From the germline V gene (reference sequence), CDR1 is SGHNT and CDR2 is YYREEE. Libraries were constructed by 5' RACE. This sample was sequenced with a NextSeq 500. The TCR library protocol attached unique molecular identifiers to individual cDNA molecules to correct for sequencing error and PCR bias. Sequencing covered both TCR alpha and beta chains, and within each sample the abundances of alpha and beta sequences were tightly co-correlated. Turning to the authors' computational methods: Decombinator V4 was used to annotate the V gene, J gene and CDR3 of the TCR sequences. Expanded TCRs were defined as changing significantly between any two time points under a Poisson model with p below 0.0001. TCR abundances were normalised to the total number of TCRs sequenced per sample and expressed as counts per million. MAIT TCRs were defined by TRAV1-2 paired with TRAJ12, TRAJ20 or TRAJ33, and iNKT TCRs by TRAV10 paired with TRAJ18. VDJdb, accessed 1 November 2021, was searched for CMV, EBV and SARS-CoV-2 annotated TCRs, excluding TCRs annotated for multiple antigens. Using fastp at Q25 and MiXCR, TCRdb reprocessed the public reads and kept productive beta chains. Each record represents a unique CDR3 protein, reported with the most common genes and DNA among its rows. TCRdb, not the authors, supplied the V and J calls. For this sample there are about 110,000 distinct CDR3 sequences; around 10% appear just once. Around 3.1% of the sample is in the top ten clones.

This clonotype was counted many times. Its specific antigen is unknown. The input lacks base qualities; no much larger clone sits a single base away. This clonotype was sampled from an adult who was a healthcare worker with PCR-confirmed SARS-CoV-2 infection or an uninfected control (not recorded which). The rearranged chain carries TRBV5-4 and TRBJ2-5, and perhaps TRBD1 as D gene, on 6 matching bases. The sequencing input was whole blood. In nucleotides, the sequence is TGTGCCAGCAGCTTACAGGGTATGGGAGTTACTGAGACCCAGTACTTC. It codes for CASSLQGMGVTETQYF.